This T cell receptor beta chain was observed in a study of T cells in Graves' hyperthyroidism and ophthalmopathy. Regarding the study as a whole: Expanded thyroid clonotypes (above 0.001) were mostly also found in blood.

What was amplified from RNA transcripts were TCR beta CDR3 regions. The HTBI set primed first-round TCR CDR3 RT-PCR. TCRdb re-derived calls from the multiplex PCR reads in MiXCR, one entry per CDR3 protein. Of about 380,000 distinct CDR3 sequences listed, less than 20% are singletons. This clonotype was observed a few times. The antigen remains undetermined. Source material: blood. This sequence originates from a man aged 18-30 years with Graves' ophthalmopathy.

DNA of the CDR3: TGTGCCAGTACCCCCGGGACAGGGGGTGGGGCTGAAGCTTTCTTT. Translating gives CASTPGTGGGAEAFF. The genes are TRBV19 and TRBJ1-1; 11 nucleotides line up with TRBD1. V lost 7 bases and J lost 6; bases outside the gene matches: 10. CDR1 and CDR2 from the germline V gene are LNHDA and SQIVND (reference sequence). The CDR3 is 15 residues long.